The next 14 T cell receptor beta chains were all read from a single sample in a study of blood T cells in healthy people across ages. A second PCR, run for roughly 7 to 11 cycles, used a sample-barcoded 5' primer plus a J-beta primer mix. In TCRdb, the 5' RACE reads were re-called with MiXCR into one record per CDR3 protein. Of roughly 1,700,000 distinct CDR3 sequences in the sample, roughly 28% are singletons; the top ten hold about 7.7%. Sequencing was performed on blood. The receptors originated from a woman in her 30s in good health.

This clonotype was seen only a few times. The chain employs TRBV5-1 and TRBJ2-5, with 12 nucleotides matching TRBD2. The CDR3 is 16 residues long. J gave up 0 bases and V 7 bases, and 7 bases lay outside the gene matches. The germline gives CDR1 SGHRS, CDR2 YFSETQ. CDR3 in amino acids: CASQRTSGMYQETQYF. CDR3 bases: TGCGCCAGCCAGAGGACTAGCGGGATGTACCAAGAGACCCAGTACTTC.

The CDR3 nucleotides are TGCAGCGTTGACTCTCAGGGGGCCTCGGAGACCCAGTACTTC. Amino acid sequence: CSVDSQGASETQYF. This sequence joins TRBV29-1 and TRBJ2-5; 8 bases are shared with TRBD1. Germline V lookup: CDR1 SQVTM, CDR2 ANQGSEA. V lost 3 bases, J lost 5 bases, and 8 bases stayed unmatched. This CDR3 is 14 amino acids long. Filled out from reference TRBV29-1 and TRBJ2-5, the complete variable domain reads SAVISQKPSRDICQRGTSLTIQCQVDSQVTMMFWYRQQPGQSLTLIATANQGSEATYESGFVIDKFPISRPNLTFSTLTVSNMSPEDSSIYLCSVDSQGASETQYFGPGTRLLVL.

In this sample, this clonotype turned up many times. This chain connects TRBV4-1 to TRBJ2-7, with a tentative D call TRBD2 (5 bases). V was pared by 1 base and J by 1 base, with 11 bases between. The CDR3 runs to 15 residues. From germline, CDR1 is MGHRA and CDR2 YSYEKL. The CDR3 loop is CASSQVSEGSYEQYF. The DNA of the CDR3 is TGCGCCAGCAGCCAAGTATCTGAGGGTTCCTACGAGCAGTACTTC.

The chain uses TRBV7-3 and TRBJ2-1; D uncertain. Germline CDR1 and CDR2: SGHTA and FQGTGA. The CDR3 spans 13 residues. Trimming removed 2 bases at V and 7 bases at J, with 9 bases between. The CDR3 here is CASSLYRENEQFF. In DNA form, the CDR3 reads TGTGCCAGCAGCTTATATAGAGAGAATGAGCAGTTCTTC.

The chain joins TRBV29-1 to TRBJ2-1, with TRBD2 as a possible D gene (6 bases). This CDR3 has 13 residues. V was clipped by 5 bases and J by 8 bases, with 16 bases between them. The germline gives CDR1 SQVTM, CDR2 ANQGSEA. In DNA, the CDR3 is TGCAGCGTTCGAGGGAGGCTCGGCGATGAGCAGTTCTTC. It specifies CSVRGRLGDEQFF.

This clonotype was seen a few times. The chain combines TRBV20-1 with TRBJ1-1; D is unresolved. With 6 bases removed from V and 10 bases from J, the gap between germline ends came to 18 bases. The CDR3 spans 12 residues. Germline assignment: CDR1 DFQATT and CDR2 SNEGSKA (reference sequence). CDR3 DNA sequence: TGCAGTGCAAAGAATTGGGAGTTGGGAGCTTTCTTT. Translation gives CSAKNWELGAFF.

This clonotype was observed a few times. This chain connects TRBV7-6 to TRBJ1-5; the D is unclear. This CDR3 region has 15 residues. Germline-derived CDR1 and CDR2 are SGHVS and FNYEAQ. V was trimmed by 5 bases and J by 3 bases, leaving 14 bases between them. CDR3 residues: CASSPSMGINQPQHF. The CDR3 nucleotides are TGTGCCAGCAGCCCGTCCATGGGGATCAATCAGCCCCAGCATTTT.

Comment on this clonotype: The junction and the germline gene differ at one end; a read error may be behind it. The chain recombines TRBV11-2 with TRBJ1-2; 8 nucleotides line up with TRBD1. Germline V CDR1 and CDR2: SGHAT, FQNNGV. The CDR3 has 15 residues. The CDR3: CAGSPGTGANYGYTF. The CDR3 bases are TGTGCCGGCAGCCCGGGGACAGGTGCTAACTACGGCTACACCTTC.

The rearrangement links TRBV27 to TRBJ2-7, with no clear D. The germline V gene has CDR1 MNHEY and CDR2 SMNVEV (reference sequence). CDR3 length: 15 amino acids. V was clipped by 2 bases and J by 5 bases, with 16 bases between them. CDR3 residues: CASSLGRDKENEQYF. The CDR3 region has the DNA TGTGCCAGCAGTTTAGGCAGAGATAAGGAAAACGAGCAGTACTTC.

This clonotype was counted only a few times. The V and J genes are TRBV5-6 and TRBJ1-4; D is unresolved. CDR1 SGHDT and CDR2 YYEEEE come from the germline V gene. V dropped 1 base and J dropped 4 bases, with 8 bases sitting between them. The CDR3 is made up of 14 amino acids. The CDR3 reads CASSLQVDNEKLFF. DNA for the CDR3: TGTGCCAGCAGCTTGCAAGTGGATAATGAAAAACTGTTTTTT.

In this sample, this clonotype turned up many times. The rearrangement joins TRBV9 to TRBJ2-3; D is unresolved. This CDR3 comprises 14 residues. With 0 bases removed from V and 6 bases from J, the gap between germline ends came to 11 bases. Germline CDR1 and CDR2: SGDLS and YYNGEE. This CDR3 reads CASSVDLLQDTQYF. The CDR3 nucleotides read TGTGCCAGCAGCGTAGATTTACTTCAGGATACGCAGTATTTT.

DNA of the CDR3: TGTGCCAGCAGCCCAACGACTAGCGGGGAGCAGTTCTTC. It codes for CASSPTTSGEQFF. The J gene is TRBJ2-1, the V gene TRBV6-2 or TRBV6-3; TRBD2 agrees at 10 bases. The CDR3 has 13 amino acids. CDR1 and CDR2 from the germline V gene are MNHEY and SVGEGT. V was pared by 6 bases and J by 10 bases, with 6 bases of the junction left unmatched.

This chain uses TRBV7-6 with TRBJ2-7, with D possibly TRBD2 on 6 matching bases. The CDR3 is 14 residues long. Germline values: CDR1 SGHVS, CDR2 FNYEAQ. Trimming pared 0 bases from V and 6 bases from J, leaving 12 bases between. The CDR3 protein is CASSLARQGGEQYF. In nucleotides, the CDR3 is TGTGCCAGCAGCTTAGCTCGCCAGGGAGGCGAGCAGTACTTC.

CDR3 nucleotides: TGCGCCAGCAGCTCCCGAGATAGCGGGAGTATTGTAGATACGCAGTATTTT. It is translated as CASSSRDSGSIVDTQYF. This chain joins TRBV5-1 and TRBJ2-3, with 9 bases aligning to TRBD2. Germline loops: CDR1 SGHRS, CDR2 YFSETQ. This CDR3 has 17 residues. After removal of 3 bases from V and 5 bases from J, the junction contained 13 bases not matched to a gene.